This T cell receptor beta chain derives from a study of spatial heterogeneity in lung cancer. V shed 10 bases and J shed 3 bases, with 19 bases lying between them. Germline CDR1 reads ENHRY; CDR2 reads SYGVKD. The CDR3 runs 14 residues. This clonotype was counted ten times or more. The antigen is unknown. For a library built for alpha chains, this beta chain is a stray read; little rests on its size. Time point specified: sample taken at primary tumor resection. Findings of the study overall: Nonsynonymous mutation counts, ubiquitous and regional, were tracked by the respective counts of ubiquitous and regional expanded TCRs. Mutation tallies in tumors tracked expanded intratumoral alpha and beta TCR counts.

MiXCR, applied by TCRdb to the 5' RACE reads, yields one record per CDR3 protein. The sample includes around 18,000 distinct CDR3 sequences, roughly 5.8% of them seen just once. The sequence came from a female donor with early-stage non-small cell lung cancer. V is TRBV10-3 and J is TRBJ2-7; perhaps TRBD2 as D (5 bases). The input for sequencing was lung tumor tissue, taken at surgery. The chain's CDR3 is CATSPDLSYYEQYF. Here the CDR3 DNA reads TGTGCCACGAGCCCGGACTTATCCTACTACGAGCAGTACTTC.